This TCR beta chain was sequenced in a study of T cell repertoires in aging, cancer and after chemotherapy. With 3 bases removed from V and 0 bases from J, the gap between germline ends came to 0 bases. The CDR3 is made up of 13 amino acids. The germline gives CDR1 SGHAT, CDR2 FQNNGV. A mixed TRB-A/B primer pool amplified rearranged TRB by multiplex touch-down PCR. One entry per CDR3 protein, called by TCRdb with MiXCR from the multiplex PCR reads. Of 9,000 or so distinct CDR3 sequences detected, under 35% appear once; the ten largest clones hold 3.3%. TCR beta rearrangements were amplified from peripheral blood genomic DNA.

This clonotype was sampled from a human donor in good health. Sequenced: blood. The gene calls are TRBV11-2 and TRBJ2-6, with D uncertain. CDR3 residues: CASSFSGANVLTF. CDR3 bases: TGTGCCAGCAGCTTCTCTGGGGCCAACGTCCTGACTTTC.